The rows below give T cell receptor beta chains drawn from one sample of a study of identical twins. TCRdb reprocessed the 5' RACE reads with MiXCR, giving one entry per CDR3 protein. This sample has 690,000 or so distinct CDR3 sequences; over 8.5% occur once, and the top ten carry 0.75% to 1%. A further study also used this sample, focusing on yellow fever vaccine responses in identical twins.

Sequences were obtained from PBMCs. The receptors stem from a woman under 30 in good health. Each CDR3 is given with its conserved first and last residue. A D gene is named only where the DNA matches it firmly. Clone sizes are given selectively: once, few, many, or a class where the clone is expanded.

D gene,clone size,V gene,J gene,CDR3 protein,CDR3 DNA
.,many,TRBV5-1,TRBJ2-2,CASSLQSLANTGELFF,TGCGCCAGCAGCTTACAGAGTCTCGCGAACACCGGGGAGCTGTTTTTT
.,.,TRBV5-5,TRBJ2-7,CASSLYTSEQYF,TGTGCCAGCAGCTTGTATACCTCCGAGCAGTACTTC
.,.,TRBV12-3/TRBV12-4,TRBJ1-1,CASSLQQGYTEAFF,TGTGCCAGCAGTTTGCAACAGGGTTACACTGAAGCTTTCTTT
TRBD1,.,TRBV4-2,TRBJ2-1,CASSHFGTGGNNEQFF,TGTGCCAGCAGCCATTTCGGGACAGGGGGAAACAATGAGCAGTTCTTC
TRBD1,few,TRBV9,TRBJ2-1,CASSPGTGGAGHNEQFF,TGTGCCAGCAGCCCCGGGACAGGGGGCGCGGGTCACAATGAGCAGTTCTTC
TRBD2,.,TRBV5-6,TRBJ2-3,CASSLTSGRTTDTQYF,TGTGCCAGCAGCCTGACTAGCGGGAGAACTACAGATACGCAGTATTTT
.,.,TRBV29-1,TRBJ1-2,CSVVGYGYTF,TGCAGCGTCGTGGGCTATGGCTACACCTTC
.,few,TRBV21-1,TRBJ2-5,CASSPQRGQRETQYF,TGTGCCAGCAGCCCCCAGAGGGGCCAAAGAGAGACCCAGTACTTC
.,few,TRBV25-1,TRBJ2-7,CASSEGQGAYEQYF,TGTGCCAGCAGTGAAGGCCAGGGCGCCTACGAGCAGTACTTC
.,many,TRBV12-3/TRBV12-4,TRBJ2-7,CASSLKPDREQYF,TGTGCCAGCAGTTTGAAACCCGACAGAGAGCAGTACTTC
.,.,TRBV30,TRBJ2-1,CAWEQIFNNEQFF,TGTGCCTGGGAACAAATTTTTAACAATGAGCAGTTCTTC
TRBD1,few,TRBV7-9,TRBJ1-4,CASSLGGQHNEKLFF,TGTGCCAGCAGCTTAGGGGGACAGCATAATGAAAAACTGTTTTTT
TRBD1,many,TRBV20-1,TRBJ2-1,CSARYTGVYNEQFF,TGCAGTGCTAGATATACAGGGGTGTACAATGAGCAGTTCTTC
TRBD2,few,TRBV15,TRBJ2-5,CATSTWLAGREEETQYF,TGTGCCACCAGCACGTGGCTAGCGGGTCGAGAAGAAGAGACCCAGTACTTC
.,.,TRBV11-1,TRBJ1-5,CASSLAPQGFWDQPQHF,TGTGCCAGCAGCCTCGCACCACAGGGTTTTTGGGATCAGCCCCAGCATTTT
.,.,TRBV4-1,TRBJ1-5,CASSLSGWDQPQHF,TGCGCCAGCAGCCTCTCAGGGTGGGATCAGCCCCAGCATTTT
.,many,TRBV7-9,TRBJ1-3,CASGIYSGNTIYF,TGTGCCAGCGGAATATACTCTGGAAACACCATATATTTT
TRBD2,few,TRBV5-1,TRBJ2-1,CASSLGWGASGGALEQFF,TGCGCCAGCAGCTTGGGATGGGGAGCTAGCGGGGGGGCCCTTGAGCAGTTCTTC
.,few,TRBV15,TRBJ2-3,CATSRDLPGAGDTQYF,TGTGCCACCAGCAGAGATTTACCGGGGGCGGGAGATACGCAGTATTTT
TRBD1,many,TRBV7-2,TRBJ2-2,CASSYRDRDTGELFF,TGTGCCAGCAGCTACCGGGACAGGGACACCGGGGAGCTGTTTTTT
.,few,TRBV18,TRBJ1-2,CASSPPAGPGGYTF,TGTGCCAGCTCACCACCGGCCGGTCCTGGTGGCTACACCTTC
.,.,TRBV29-1,TRBJ2-7,CSTKRTMSSYEQYF,TGCAGCACAAAACGGACGATGAGCTCCTACGAGCAGTACTTC
TRBD1,few,TRBV7-9,TRBJ1-4,CASSLEDRGEKLFF,TGTGCCAGCAGCTTAGAGGACAGGGGTGAAAAACTGTTTTTT
.,.,TRBV20-1,TRBJ2-1,CSARPRGGNEQFF,TGCAGTGCTCGCCCCAGGGGAGGCAATGAGCAGTTCTTC
.,.,TRBV2,TRBJ1-2,CASRPLDGYTF,TGTGCCAGCAGGCCCCTCGATGGCTACACCTTC
.,.,TRBV10-3,TRBJ1-1,CAISESSQGLVPNTEAFF,TGTGCCATCAGTGAGTCGAGTCAGGGATTAGTCCCTAACACTGAAGCTTTCTTT
.,few,TRBV11-1,TRBJ2-2,CASSLVGMAGDETGELFF,TGTGCCAGCAGCTTAGTAGGAATGGCAGGGGACGAGACCGGGGAGCTGTTTTTT
.,many,TRBV7-2,TRBJ2-3,CASSLLPGQGTQYF,TGTGCCAGCAGCTTACTGCCGGGGCAGGGTACGCAGTATTTT
.,.,TRBV10-3,TRBJ2-1,CAISERLAQDEQFF,TGTGCCATCAGTGAAAGGCTAGCCCAAGATGAGCAGTTCTTC
.,.,TRBV7-8,TRBJ2-6,CASGNSGANVLTF,TGTGCCAGTGGGAACTCTGGGGCCAACGTCCTGACTTTC
.,many,TRBV3-1,TRBJ1-2,CASSQVDSDDGYTF,TGTGCCAGCAGCCAAGTGGACAGCGATGATGGCTACACCTTC
TRBD2,few,TRBV7-9,TRBJ2-7,CASSLTSGSFDEQYF,TGTGCCAGCAGCTTAACTAGCGGGAGTTTCGACGAGCAGTACTTC
TRBD1,many,TRBV28,TRBJ1-5,CASNHRGDIQPQHF,TGTGCCAGCAACCACAGGGGAGACATTCAGCCCCAGCATTTT
.,few,TRBV5-5,TRBJ2-1,CASSLPKSSYNEQFF,TGTGCCAGCAGCTTACCGAAGAGCTCCTACAATGAGCAGTTCTTC
TRBD1,.,TRBV24-1,TRBJ2-2,CATSDLLGQGSQDTGELFF,TGTGCCACCAGTGATTTGCTAGGACAGGGCTCTCAGGACACCGGGGAGCTGTTTTTT
.,.,TRBV18,TRBJ2-5,CASSPQSKETQYF,TGTGCCAGCTCACCACAATCGAAGGAGACCCAGTACTTC
.,few,TRBV14,TRBJ1-2,CASSLQGLYGYTF,TGTGCCAGCAGCCTACAGGGTCTCTATGGCTACACCTTC
.,few,TRBV5-1,TRBJ1-2,CASSESLRDPYGYTF,TGCGCCAGCAGCGAGTCGTTGAGGGACCCCTATGGCTACACCTTC